The clone carrying this T cell receptor beta chain was counted many times. The CDR3 totals 15 residues. CDR1 ENHRY and CDR2 SYGVKD come from the germline V gene. The germline V and J ends were trimmed by 2 bases and 1 base, with 10 bases remaining between them. These data originate in a study of glioma-infiltrating T cells. Using RNA template, CDR3s of TCR alpha and beta were amplified with iRepertoire arm-PCR. In TCRdb, the multiplex PCR reads were re-called with MiXCR into one record per CDR3 protein. This table holds fewer than 110,000 distinct CDR3 sequences, roughly 30% found once. The sequence was collected from a human donor with low-grade glioma or glioblastoma, undergoing nonglioma brain surgery, or in good health (not recorded which). Sequencing used glioma tissue, nonneoplastic brain tissue, or PBMCs (not recorded which). V is TRBV10-3 and J is TRBJ2-3, with D perhaps matching TRBD2 (6 bases). The CDR3 sequence: CAISEGGTRTDTQYF. In nucleotides, the CDR3 is TGTGCCATCAGTGAGGGCGGGACCCGCACAGATACGCAGTATTTT.